Listed here are 28 T cell receptor beta chains from one sample, sequenced in a study of neurological immune-mediated disorders. TCRdb reanalysed the 5' RACE reads using MiXCR and keeps one entry per CDR3 protein. This sample yields around 94,000 distinct CDR3 sequences, of which around 3.4% are seen a single time; roughly 6.4% belongs to the top ten. Sequencing was performed on PBMCs. These receptor sequences come from a woman aged 18-29 years with multiple sclerosis.

This clonotype was detected many times. The chain combines TRBV4-3 with TRBJ1-2, with TRBD1 as a possible D gene (6 bases). Germline lookup yields CDR1 LGHNA and CDR2 YSLEER. V was shortened by 4 bases and J by 7 bases, with 13 bases between the two germline ends. The CDR3 consists of 13 residues. The DNA of the CDR3 is TGCGCCAGCAGCCGAACAGTGACAGGTGGCTACACCTTC. Encoded protein: CASSRTVTGGYTF.

This clonotype was observed many times. The chain carries TRBV7-2 and TRBJ2-5, with D perhaps matching TRBD2 (5 bases). Germline-derived CDR1 and CDR2 are SGHTA and FQGNSA. This CDR3 comprises 13 residues. V dropped 5 bases and J dropped 5 bases, with 12 bases sitting between them. CDR3 amino acids: CASSPDYAETQYF. CDR3 coding DNA: TGTGCCAGCAGCCCAGACTACGCGGAGACCCAGTACTTC.

The sample holds many counts of this clonotype. The chain is built from TRBV6-5 and TRBJ1-3; 7 bases map to TRBD1. Germline CDR1 reads MNHEY; CDR2 reads SVGAGI. The CDR3 has 16 residues. With 0 bases clipped from V and 0 bases from J, the junction kept 2 bases outside the gene matches. The CDR3 DNA is TGTGCCAGCAGTTACTCGGCAGGGGGCTCTGGAAACACCATATATTTT. Translating it yields CASSYSAGGSGNTIYF.

This clonotype has at least ten counts. The V call is TRBV11-2, the J call TRBJ2-7; D might be TRBD1 (6 bases). V was cut by 5 bases and J by 0 bases, with 11 bases left in between. CDR3 length equals 14 residues. The germline V gene has CDR1 SGHAT and CDR2 FQNNGV. CDR3 loop: CASSRGHSSYEQYF. As DNA, the CDR3 is TGTGCCAGCAGCAGGGGACACTCCTCCTACGAGCAGTACTTC.

This clonotype was picked up many times. CDR3 bases: TGTGCCAGCAGCAAACAACGTGATACGCAGTATTTT. The encoded protein is CASSKQRDTQYF. This chain joins TRBV7-9 and TRBJ2-3; D is uncertain. V was trimmed by 5 bases and J by 6 bases, leaving 9 bases between them. Per germline, CDR1 SEHNR and CDR2 FQNEAQ (reference sequence). The CDR3 extends over 12 amino acids.

The chain links TRBV11-2 to TRBJ2-3, with a tentative D call TRBD2 (5 bases). The CDR3 covers 14 residues. With 5 bases removed from V and 2 bases from J, the gap between germline ends came to 11 bases. Germline V lookup: CDR1 SGHAT, CDR2 FQNNGV. The DNA of the CDR3 is TGTGCCAGCAGCCTGGACTTTTCCACAGATACGCAGTATTTT. Translated: CASSLDFSTDTQYF.

This clonotype was counted ten times or more. CDR3 nucleotide sequence: TGCGCCAGCAGTCAAGCGGGAGCGGACATTCAGTACTTC. It translates to CASSQAGADIQYF. The chain recombines TRBV5-1 with TRBJ2-4, with TRBD2 identical over 8 bases. V lost 5 bases to trimming and J lost 8 bases; unmatched junction nucleotides: 6. CDR3 length equals 13 residues. Germline V gene lookup returns CDR1 SGHRS and CDR2 YFSETQ. The full variable domain, rest sourced from reference TRBV5-1 and TRBJ2-4, is KAGVTQTPRYLIKTRGQQVTLSCSPISGHRSVSWYQQTPGQGLQFLFEYFSETQRNKGNFPGRFSGRQFSNSRSEMNVSTLELGDSALYLCASSQAGADIQYFGAGTRLSVL.

The chain combines TRBV12-3 or TRBV12-4 with TRBJ2-3; D is perhaps TRBD2 (5 bases). V was trimmed by 5 bases and J by 1 base, leaving 19 bases between them. CDR3 length: 17 amino acids. Here the CDR3 DNA reads TGTGCCAGCAGTCCGCGGAGGTTAGCCGGGGGCACAGATACGCAGTATTTT. Residues: CASSPRRLAGGTDTQYF.

This clonotype was observed many times. The chain couples TRBV3-1 to TRBJ1-5; maybe TRBD1 (5 bases). The CDR3 runs to 12 residues. Germline assignment: CDR1 LGHDT and CDR2 YNNKEL (reference sequence). Trimming cost V 2 bases and J 8 bases, with 7 bases left between them. DNA of the CDR3: TGTGCCAGCAGCCAATGGGGGGAGCCCCAGCATTTT. Its protein product is CASSQWGEPQHF.

This clonotype was detected many times. The chain couples TRBV20-1 to TRBJ2-5; D remains ambiguous. CDR3 length: 10 amino acids. Trimming removed 4 bases at V and 2 bases at J, with 2 bases between. CDR1 is DFQATT and CDR2 is SNEGSKA in the germline V gene (reference sequence). CDR3 in amino acids: CSATQETQYF. In nucleotides, the CDR3 is TGCAGTGCTACTCAAGAGACCCAGTACTTC.

In this sample, this clonotype turned up a few times. The chain combines TRBV6-5 with TRBJ2-7; TRBD1 agrees at 7 bases. There are 15 residues in the CDR3. V lost 6 bases and J lost 5; bases outside the gene matches: 13. The germline gives CDR1 MNHEY, CDR2 SVGAGI. DNA of the CDR3: TGTGCCAGCAGAAGGGACAGTTTTATCCCCGACGAGCAGTACTTC. Translated: CASRRDSFIPDEQYF.

This clonotype was found many times. V gene TRBV7-9 combines with J gene TRBJ2-7, with D tentatively TRBD1 or TRBD2 (5 bases each). Germline CDR1 reads SEHNR; CDR2 reads FQNEAQ (reference sequence). CDR3 length equals 14 residues. Trimming pared 6 bases from V and 2 bases from J, leaving 14 bases between. The CDR3 is CASSHTGTTYEQYF. The CDR3 bases are TGTGCCAGCAGTCACACCGGGACCACCTACGAGCAGTACTTC.

This clonotype was recorded at least ten times. The chain has TRBV29-1 and TRBJ2-2; D is undetermined. The CDR3 totals 14 residues. Germline loops: CDR1 SQVTM, CDR2 ANQGSEA. V lost 4 bases and J 3 bases, leaving 12 bases between the germline ends. CDR3 sequence (DNA): TGCAGCGTTGTTGGGCTTGGGGACACCGGGGAGCTGTTTTTT. It encodes CSVVGLGDTGELFF.

This clonotype occurred many times. This chain links TRBV6-2 or TRBV6-3 with TRBJ1-5; 8 nucleotides match TRBD1. Trimming at V came to 2 bases and at J to 2 bases, leaving 5 bases not matched to a gene. This CDR3 is built from 16 residues. Germline values: CDR1 MNHEY, CDR2 SVGEGT. The CDR3 loop is CASSYLTGVGNQPQHF. The CDR3 DNA reads as TGTGCCAGCAGTTACCTGACAGGGGTGGGCAATCAGCCCCAGCATTTT.

The sample holds a few counts of this clonotype. J is TRBJ1-2 and V is TRBV7-2, with D hard to call. The CDR3 contains 13 residues. Per the germline V gene, CDR1 is SGHTA and CDR2 is FQGNSA. V lost 2 bases and J 0 bases, leaving 4 bases between the germline ends. CDR3 coding DNA: TGTGCCAGCAGCTTACAGCCTAACTATGGCTACACCTTC. The encoded protein is CASSLQPNYGYTF.

This clonotype was seen ten or more times. V is TRBV5-6 and J is TRBJ2-3; either TRBD1 or TRBD2 may supply D (5 bases each). The germline CDR1 and CDR2 sequences are SGHDT and YYEEEE. This CDR3 contains 16 residues. Deletions cut 4 bases from V and 0 bases from J, with 15 bases between. CDR3 coding DNA: TGTGCCAGCAGCGGTACCGGGGCCGGAAGCACAGATACGCAGTATTTT. Translated: CASSGTGAGSTDTQYF.

Many counts were recorded for this clonotype. The rearrangement links TRBV12-3 or TRBV12-4 to TRBJ2-7; 12 bases are a match to TRBD2. The CDR3 consists of 13 residues. The J segment lost 2 bases and the V segment lost 10 bases, leaving 3 bases of the junction unmatched. CDR3 region: CATRTSGTYEQYF. Here the CDR3 DNA reads TGTGCCACTCGGACTAGCGGGACCTACGAGCAGTACTTC.

This clonotype was detected ten times or more. The chain combines TRBV6-1 with TRBJ2-3; 13 bases line up with TRBD2. This CDR3 has 16 amino acids. V was pared by 5 bases and J by 3 bases, with 5 bases of the junction left unmatched. Germline CDR1 and CDR2: MNHNS and SASEGT. The CDR3 DNA follows: TGTGCCAGCAGTATAAGGACTAGCGGGAGAACAGATACGCAGTATTTT. The encoded protein is CASSIRTSGRTDTQYF.

This clonotype was recorded at least ten times. The V and J genes are TRBV5-1 and TRBJ2-7; D call uncertain. V was clipped by 2 bases and J by 0 bases, with 9 bases between them. The CDR3 totals 14 residues. CDR1 is SGHRS, CDR2 YFSETQ, per germline. This chain's CDR3 is CASSLDLNSYEQYF. DNA of the CDR3: TGCGCCAGCAGCTTAGACTTAAACTCCTACGAGCAGTACTTC.

Many counts were recorded for this clonotype. The chain carries TRBV4-2 and TRBJ1-4, with 9 bases aligning to TRBD1. This CDR3 is built from 14 residues. Germline-derived CDR1 and CDR2 are LGHNA and YNFKEQ. V lost 8 bases to trimming and J lost 7 bases; unmatched junction nucleotides: 8. CDR3 sequence (DNA): TGTGCCAGCCAGGGGACAGGGCTAACTGAAAAACTGTTTTTT. Its protein is CASQGTGLTEKLFF.

This clonotype has at least ten counts. V gene TRBV7-2 combines with J gene TRBJ2-1; D unresolved. CDR1 is SGHTA, CDR2 FQGNSA, per germline. The CDR3 is made up of 14 amino acids. The germline V and J ends were trimmed by 2 bases and 4 bases, with 9 bases remaining between them. CDR3: CASSLLGFYNEQFF. The CDR3 DNA sequence: TGTGCCAGCAGCTTATTAGGGTTTTACAATGAGCAGTTCTTC.

Remarks on this clonotype: Being one base from a much bigger clone, this may be a read error. The rearrangement joins TRBV20-1 to TRBJ1-2; maybe TRBD1 (5 bases). CDR3 length: 13 amino acids. Trimming stripped 6 bases from V and 5 bases from J, with 16 bases between. Per the germline V gene, CDR1 is DFQATT and CDR2 is SNEGSKA (reference sequence). For the CDR3, the DNA is TGCAGTGCCGAGTACAGGAGCTTATATGGCTACACCTTC. Translated: CSAEYRSLYGYTF.

This clonotype has ten or more counts. The chain recombines TRBV20-1 with TRBJ2-3; unclear D gene. Germline V lookup: CDR1 DFQATT, CDR2 SNEGSKA (reference sequence). Trimming left V 5 bases short and J 2 bases short, with 8 bases between. The CDR3 consists of 12 residues. The CDR3 loop is CSAPPATDTQYF. As DNA, the CDR3 is TGCAGTGCTCCTCCTGCCACAGATACGCAGTATTTT.

This clonotype was recorded at least ten times. The chain recombines TRBV7-2 with TRBJ1-2, with 9 bases that match TRBD1. The V segment lost 5 bases and the J segment 2 bases; nucleotides outside the gene matches: 3. Germline lookup yields CDR1 SGHTA and CDR2 FQGNSA. The CDR3 spans 14 residues. The CDR3 DNA reads as TGTGCCAGCAGCGCAGACAGGGGGAACTATGGCTACACCTTC. Translating gives CASSADRGNYGYTF.

This clonotype was detected ten times or more. J is TRBJ1-6 and V is TRBV20-1, with TRBD1 as a possible D gene (5 bases). Germline V gene lookup returns CDR1 DFQATT and CDR2 SNEGSKA (reference sequence). V was cut by 1 base and J by 6 bases, with 16 bases left in between. The CDR3 is 16 residues long. The CDR3 nucleotides read TGCAGTGCTAGAGGTGACCGACTGGGGGGTAATTCACCCCTCCACTTT. Protein: CSARGDRLGGNSPLHF.

In this sample, this clonotype turned up many times. The chain is built from TRBV5-1 and TRBJ2-3, with D possibly TRBD1 on 5 matching bases. V was clipped by 3 bases and J by 2 bases, with 13 bases between them. Per the germline V gene, CDR1 is SGHRS and CDR2 is YFSETQ. This CDR3 comprises 15 residues. The CDR3 DNA reads as TGCGCCAGCAGCTCAGCAGGGTCTGCCACAGATACGCAGTATTTT. It is translated as CASSSAGSATDTQYF.

This clonotype was seen repeatedly, ten times or more. V and J are TRBV20-1 and TRBJ2-5; D is possibly TRBD2 (5 bases). The CDR3 is 13 residues long. The V gene's germline CDR1 is DFQATT and CDR2 SNEGSKA (reference sequence). Trimming stripped 2 bases from V and 4 bases from J, with 11 bases between. The CDR3 nucleotides are TGCAGTGCTAGATCGTGGGAGTTAGAGACCCAGTACTTC. This translates into CSARSWELETQYF.

Many counts were recorded for this clonotype. This chain uses TRBV5-1 with TRBJ1-6, with 8 positions matching TRBD1. With 6 bases clipped from V and 7 bases from J, the junction kept 6 bases outside the gene matches. The germline gives CDR1 SGHRS, CDR2 YFSETQ. This CDR3 contains 14 residues. CDR3 in DNA: TGCGCCAGCACTGACAGGGGCTCCAATTCACCCCTCCACTTT. This sequence encodes CASTDRGSNSPLHF.